The rows below give T cell receptor beta chains drawn from one sample of a study of blood T cell repertoires in COVID-19. Profiling relied on immunoSEQ multiplex PCR, and the TCRdb table lists in-frame clones only, not all of them. This sample has roughly 200,000 clones, with approximately 78% found just once. Specimen: peripheral blood. All receptors come from a woman older than 75 with COVID-19, enrolled during active disease. CDR3s include the opening cysteine and the closing phenylalanine or tryptophan. The D gene is left open where the match is weak. Rows may omit the clone size; those that give it use once, few, many or a size class.

d_call,j_call,v_call,clone_size,cdr3_nt,cdr3_aa
TRBD1,TRBJ1-5,TRBV6-2/TRBV6-3,.,TGTGCCAGCAGTTCTATAGGGACAGGGGTTCTGAGTCAGCCCCAGCATTTT,CASSSIGTGVLSQPQHF
.,TRBJ1-4,TRBV5-1,once,TGCGCCAGCAGCACCGAGTGGCCGAGCGGTGAAAAACTGTTTTTT,CASSTEWPSGEKLFF
TRBD2,TRBJ2-3,TRBV7-3,.,TGTGCCAGCAGCTTAATAGCGGGTTCTAGCACAGATACGCAGTATTTT,CASSLIAGSSTDTQYF
.,TRBJ1-1,TRBV11-2,.,TGTGCCAGCAGCTTAGACCCCTACACTGAAGCTTTCTTT,CASSLDPYTEAFF
.,TRBJ1-5,TRBV12-3/TRBV12-4,few,TGTGCCAGCAGTGACAGTAGCAATCAGCCCCAGCATTTT,CASSDSSNQPQHF
.,TRBJ2-7,TRBV7-8,.,TGTGCCAGCAGCCCTAGCTGGCGTGCTCGGGAGCAGTACTTC,CASSPSWRAREQYF
.,TRBJ2-5,TRBV27,.,TGTGCCATTCCACCCGATTATCCACAGGGTGAGCTTAGAGAGACCCAGTACTTC,CAIPPDYPQGELRETQYF
.,TRBJ2-1,TRBV5-4,.,TGTGCCAGCAGCTTGGGGGTAGCGGTTAGTAATGAGCAGTTCTTC,CASSLGVAVSNEQFF
TRBD1,TRBJ1-2,TRBV30,.,TGTGCCTGGAGTAGACCGGGACAGGCCCCCCATGGCGGTGGCTACACCTTC,CAWSRPGQAPHGGGYTF
TRBD1,TRBJ1-1,TRBV7-8,few,TGTGCCAGCAGCTCGGGACAGATCAAGGTTTACACTGAAGCTTTCTTT,CASSSGQIKVYTEAFF
TRBD1,TRBJ1-2,TRBV5-1,.,TGCGCCAGCAGCCCCGGGACAGGTTATGGCTACACCTTC,CASSPGTGYGYTF
TRBD1,TRBJ1-4,TRBV6-1,.,TGTGCCAGCAGTGAATCGGGACAGTGGAATGAAAAACTGTTTTTT,CASSESGQWNEKLFF
.,TRBJ1-4,TRBV7-2,once,TGTGCCAGCAGCTTGGACAGTATTAATGAAAAACTGTTTTTT,CASSLDSINEKLFF
TRBD2,TRBJ2-2,TRBV29-1,.,TGCAGCGTCGCGGGGGGGCTCACCGGGGAGCTGTTTTTT,CSVAGGLTGELFF
TRBD2,TRBJ2-5,TRBV4-3,once,TGCGCCAGCAGCCAAGGGGTGTCGGGACTAGCGGGAGGAGAGACCCAGTACTTC,CASSQGVSGLAGGETQYF
.,TRBJ1-2,TRBV6-5,.,TGTGCCAGCACCCTACAGGTTGGCTACACCTTC,CASTLQVGYTF
TRBD2,TRBJ2-4,TRBV3-1/TRBV3-2,.,TGTGCCAGCAGCCGTCGGACTAGCGGACAAAACATTCAGTACTTC,CASSRRTSGQNIQYF
TRBD2,TRBJ2-2,TRBV28,.,TGTGCCAGCAGTTTCCCTGGCGGGAGGACGAACACCGGGGAGCTGTTTTTT,CASSFPGGRTNTGELFF
TRBD2,TRBJ2-1,TRBV7-3,.,TGTGCCAGCAGCCTTAGGTCCTCCGAACTAGCGGTACCCTACAATGAGCAGTTCTTC,CASSLRSSELAVPYNEQFF
TRBD2,TRBJ2-1,TRBV3-1/TRBV3-2,.,TGTGCCAGCAGCCTATCAGCGGGAGCCTACAATGAGCAGTTCTTC,CASSLSAGAYNEQFF
TRBD2,TRBJ2-2,TRBV19,.,TGTGCCAGTAGTTTGGGACTAACGTACACCGGGGAGCTGTTTTTT,CASSLGLTYTGELFF
.,TRBJ2-7,TRBV28,.,TGTGCCAGCATAGGACAGAGGAGCTCCTACGAGCAGTACTTC,CASIGQRSSYEQYF
.,TRBJ2-7,TRBV11-2,once,TGTGCCAGCAGCTCTAGTATCGCCGAGCAGTACTTC,CASSSSIAEQYF
TRBD1,TRBJ1-1,TRBV19,.,TGTGCCAGTAGTGTTTACTACAGGGGCGTGAACACTGAAGCTTTCTTT,CASSVYYRGVNTEAFF
TRBD1,TRBJ1-2,TRBV7-9,.,TGTGCCAGCAGCCCCACAGGGGTTTCCTATGGCTACACCTTC,CASSPTGVSYGYTF
TRBD2,TRBJ2-1,TRBV6-2/TRBV6-3,.,TGTGCCAGCAGTAAGGGGGGTCTGGCGGGAGGCTACAATGAGCAGTTCTTC,CASSKGGLAGGYNEQFF
TRBD1,TRBJ2-4,TRBV11-2,few,TGTGCCAGCAGCTCTGGACAGGGGGAGGACATTCAGTACTTC,CASSSGQGEDIQYF
TRBD1,TRBJ1-2,TRBV30,few,TGTGCCTGGAGTAGCGGGACAGGCTATGGCTACACCTTC,CAWSSGTGYGYTF
.,TRBJ1-1,TRBV5-1,.,TGCGCCAGCGCGCAGGGGAAGCGGACTGAAGCTTTCTTT,CASAQGKRTEAFF
TRBD2,TRBJ2-3,TRBV2,.,TGTGCCAGCAGTATACTAGCGGGAGGGCCAGATACGCAGTATTTT,CASSILAGGPDTQYF
TRBD1,TRBJ1-4,TRBV11-2,.,TGTGCCAGCAGCCCTCGACAGGGTGGCGAAAAACTGTTTTTT,CASSPRQGGEKLFF
.,TRBJ1-5,TRBV18,.,TGTGCCAGCTCACCAAGCCCACAGCAGTTCCCACGTCAGCCCCAGCATTTT,CASSPSPQQFPRQPQHF
TRBD1,TRBJ1-2,TRBV6-6,.,TGTGCCAGCAGTGACCCGGGACAGGGGTACTATGGCTACACCTTC,CASSDPGQGYYGYTF
.,TRBJ2-3,TRBV18,.,TGTGCCAGCTCACCACCGGGCACTCGCACAGATACGCAGTATTTT,CASSPPGTRTDTQYF
TRBD1,TRBJ1-1,TRBV29-1,few,TGCAGCGTGGACGGGACAGGTCCTAACACTGAAGCTTTCTTT,CSVDGTGPNTEAFF
TRBD1,TRBJ1-3,TRBV10-3,.,TGTGCCACTAACGACAGGGCTTACTCTGGAAACACCATATATTTT,CATNDRAYSGNTIYF
.,TRBJ2-7,TRBV28,.,TGTGCCAGCAGTTTCCCAAGGCGACAAAGGTACGAGCAGTACTTC,CASSFPRRQRYEQYF
TRBD1,TRBJ1-1,TRBV7-2,.,TGTGCCAGCAGCCTTCGACAGGGGCTTCCTGAAGCTTTCTTT,CASSLRQGLPEAFF